What follows describes a single T cell receptor (beta chain). Measured with immunoSEQ multiplex PCR; TCRdb has only the in-frame clones, and not every one. This sample has around 200,000 clones, with approximately 82% found just once. The V gene's germline CDR1 is DFQATT and CDR2 SNEGSKA (reference sequence). The CDR3 loop spans 10 amino acids. J was trimmed by 7 bases and V by 5 bases; bases with no gene match: 1. The sample originates from a study of blood T cell repertoires in COVID-19. Sequenced material: peripheral blood. The receptor was isolated from a man aged 50-60 years with active or convalescent COVID-19. This chain connects TRBV20-1 to TRBJ2-7, with TRBD2 identical over 8 bases. CDR3 DNA sequence: TGCAGTGCTCAGCGGGAGGAGCAGTACTTC. Amino acid sequence: CSAQREEQYF.